This TCR beta chain derives from a study of patients and donors after allogeneic stem cell transplantation (dated by TCRdb to about 2020). Trimming takes 2 bases off V and 10 bases off J; junction bases not matched to a gene: 10. Based on the germline V gene, the CDR1 and CDR2 sequences are SNHLY and FYNNEI. The CDR3 runs 16 residues from the cysteine to the phenylalanine. The CDR3 DNA has 48 bases and is translated from base 1. Library creation used RT-PCR. Sequencing was performed on a NextSeq 550. TCRdb trimmed public reads at Q25 via fastp, called clones via MiXCR and kept in-frame beta chains. Every distinct CDR3 protein forms one entry, paired with its most common genes and DNA. Here the sample has about a million distinct CDR3 sequences; about a sixth occur a single time. The ten largest clones capture 5% to 7.5% of the sample. This clonotype occurred a few times. The clone's antigen remains unknown. No much larger clone exists at a distance of one base, and base qualities are not known.

The chain links TRBV2 with TRBJ1-6, and TRBD1 matches 8 of the central bases. The source of this sequence is a human donor who was either an allogeneic HSCT recipient or a stem cell or donor lymphocyte infusion donor (not recorded which). It is not recorded whose cells these are; they may come from a transplant donor. Sequencing was done on a sample of blood, either unsorted or a sorted T cell fraction (not recorded which). Read as DNA, the sequence is TGTGCCAGCAGTGAATTAGGACAGGGAGAAGGCTCACCCCTCCACTTT. Translated, this gives CASSELGQGEGSPLHF.